Each of the 7 T cell receptor beta chains below was sequenced from the same sample in a study of shared clonotypes between healthy human individuals. Data came from immunoSEQ multiplex PCR; TCRdb stores just in-frame clones and leaves some out. The repertoire holds around 88,000 clones, with under 80% as singletons. Sequenced material: memory CD8+ T cells sorted from blood. Subset denoted: CD45RO+ cells pooled with CCR7-negative TemRA cells. The source of these receptors is a man aged 30 to 39 in good health.

V usage is TRBV11-2 and J usage is TRBJ2-7; 8 positions match TRBD2. The trim removed 5 bases at V and 3 bases at J, leaving 3 bases unmatched. Per germline, CDR1 SGHAT and CDR2 FQNNGV. The CDR3 is 13 residues long. The CDR3: CASSAGTSYEQYF. In nucleotides, the CDR3 is TGTGCCAGCAGCGCGGGGACTAGCTACGAGCAGTACTTC.

V usage is TRBV7-2 and J usage is TRBJ2-5; D is undetermined. The germline V gene encodes CDR1 SGHTA and CDR2 FQGNSA. This CDR3 spans 16 amino acids. V was clipped by 2 bases and J by 2 bases, with 15 bases between them. The DNA of the CDR3 is TGTGCCAGCAGCTTATTTACTGCTTTGCTACAAGAGACCCAGTACTTC. This sequence encodes CASSLFTALLQETQYF.

The J gene is TRBJ2-6, the V gene TRBV5-1; possibly TRBD1 for D (6 bases). Germline loops: CDR1 SGHRS, CDR2 YFSETQ. Trimming removed 2 bases from V and 4 bases from J, with 13 bases in between. The CDR3 is 16 residues long. CDR3 residues: CASSFLGGTGANVLTF. The CDR3 DNA is TGCGCCAGCAGCTTCTTAGGGGGAACCGGGGCCAACGTCCTGACTTTC.

This rearrangement joins TRBV2 to TRBJ2-5; 7 positions agree with TRBD1. The CDR3 spans 16 residues. V lost 3 bases to trimming and J lost 7 bases; unmatched junction nucleotides: 14. Germline lookup yields CDR1 SNHLY and CDR2 FYNNEI. For the CDR3, the DNA is TGTGCCAGCAGTGATGTCGGACAGGCCACTCTTGGGACCCAGTACTTC. Its translation: CASSDVGQATLGTQYF.

This clone has a count of ten or more. The chain carries TRBV11-2 and TRBJ2-3; 10 bases map to TRBD1. J was trimmed by 6 bases and V by 5 bases; bases with no gene match: 5. Germline CDR1 is SGHAT and CDR2 is FQNNGV. The CDR3 contains 14 residues. CDR3 in DNA: TGTGCCAGCAGCCATTTGGACAGGGGGGATACGCAGTATTTT. Protein: CASSHLDRGDTQYF.

The V call is TRBV19, the J call TRBJ2-1, with 12 bases identical to TRBD2. The germline V gene encodes CDR1 LNHDA and CDR2 SQIVND (reference sequence). The CDR3 length is 15 residues. With V trimmed by 4 bases and J by 4 bases, 2 bases remained unmatched. CDR3 region: CASSTGLAGYNEQFF. The CDR3 coding sequence is TGTGCCAGTAGTACGGGACTAGCGGGTTACAATGAGCAGTTCTTC. Full variable domain (missing parts from reference TRBV19 and TRBJ2-1): DGGITQSPKYLFRKEGQNVTLSCEQNLNHDAMYWYRQDPGQGLRLIYYSQIVNDFQKGDIAEGYSVSREKKESFPLTVTSAQKNPTAFYLCASSTGLAGYNEQFFGPGTRLTVL.

A few counts support this clone. This rearrangement joins TRBV11-2 to TRBJ1-3, with D unclear. V was trimmed by 3 bases and J by 1 base, leaving 10 bases between them. Germline loops: CDR1 SGHAT, CDR2 FQNNGV. The CDR3 is made up of 15 amino acids. CDR3 DNA: TGTGCCAGCAGCTTGGGCATCAGTTCTGGAAACACCATATATTTT. Its translation is CASSLGISSGNTIYF.